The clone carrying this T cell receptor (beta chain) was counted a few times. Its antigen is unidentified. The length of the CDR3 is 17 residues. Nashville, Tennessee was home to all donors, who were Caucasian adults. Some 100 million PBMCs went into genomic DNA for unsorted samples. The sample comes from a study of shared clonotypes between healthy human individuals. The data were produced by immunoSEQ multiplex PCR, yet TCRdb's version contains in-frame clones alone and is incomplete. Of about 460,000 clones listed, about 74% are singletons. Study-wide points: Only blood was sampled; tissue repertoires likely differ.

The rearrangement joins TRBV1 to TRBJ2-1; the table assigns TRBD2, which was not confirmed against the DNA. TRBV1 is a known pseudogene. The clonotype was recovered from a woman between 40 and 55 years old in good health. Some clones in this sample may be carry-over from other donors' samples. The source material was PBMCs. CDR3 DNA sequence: TGCACCAGCAGCCAATGGGAGCGGAGGAACTCCTACAATGAGCAGTTCTTC. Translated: CTSSQWERRNSYNEQFF.